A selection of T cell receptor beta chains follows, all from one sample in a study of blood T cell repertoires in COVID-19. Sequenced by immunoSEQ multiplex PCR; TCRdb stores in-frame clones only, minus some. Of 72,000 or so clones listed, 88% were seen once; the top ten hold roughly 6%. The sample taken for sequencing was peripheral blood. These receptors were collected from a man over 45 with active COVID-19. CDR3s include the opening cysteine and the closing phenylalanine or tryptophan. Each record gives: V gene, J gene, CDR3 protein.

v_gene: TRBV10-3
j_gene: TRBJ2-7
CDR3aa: CAISEPGYYEQYF

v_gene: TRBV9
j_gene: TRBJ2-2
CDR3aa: CASSGSSGGTGELFF

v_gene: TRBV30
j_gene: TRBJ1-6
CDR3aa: CAWKIAGYRSYNSPLHF

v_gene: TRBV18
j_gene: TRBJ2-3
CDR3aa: CASSPRRLSTDTQYF

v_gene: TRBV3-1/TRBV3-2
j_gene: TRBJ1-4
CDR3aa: CASSLPGQGVEKLFF

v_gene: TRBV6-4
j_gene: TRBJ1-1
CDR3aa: CASSPGTGGTEAFF

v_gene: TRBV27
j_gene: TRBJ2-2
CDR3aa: CASSFRAGFTGELFF

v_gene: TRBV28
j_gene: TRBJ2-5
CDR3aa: CASSLIPDKETQYF

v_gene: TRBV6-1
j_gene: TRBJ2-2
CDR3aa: CASSEFSTGGTGELFF

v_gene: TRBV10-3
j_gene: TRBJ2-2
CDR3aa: CAISAGTSGNTGELFF

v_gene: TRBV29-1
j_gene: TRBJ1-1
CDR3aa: CSVTGTGSTFSTEAFF

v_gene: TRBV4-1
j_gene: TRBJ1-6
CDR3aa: CASRGLGSPLHF

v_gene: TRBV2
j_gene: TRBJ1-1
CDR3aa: CASNLQGAGSAAFF

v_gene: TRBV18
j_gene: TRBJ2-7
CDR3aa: CASSPAGDGDYEQYF

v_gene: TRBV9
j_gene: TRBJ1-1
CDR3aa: CASSVALYQREAFF

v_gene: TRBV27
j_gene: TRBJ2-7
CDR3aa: CASSLSRGPYEQYF

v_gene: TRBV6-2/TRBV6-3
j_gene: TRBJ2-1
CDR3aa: CASSYGGTSGESNEQFF

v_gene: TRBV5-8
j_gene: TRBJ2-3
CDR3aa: CASSWEGPSTDTQYF

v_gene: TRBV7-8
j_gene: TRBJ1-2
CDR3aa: CASSFIQGANYGYTF

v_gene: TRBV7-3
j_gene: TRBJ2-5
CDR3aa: CASSQGLAGPQETQYF

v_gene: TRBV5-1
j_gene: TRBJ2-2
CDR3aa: CASSLAYQGTGELFF

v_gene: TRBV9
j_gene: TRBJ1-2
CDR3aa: CASSGDRGRLHGYTF

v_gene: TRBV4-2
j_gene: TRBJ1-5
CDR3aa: CASSQGQGQPQHF

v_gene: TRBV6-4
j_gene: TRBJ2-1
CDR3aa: CASSDGGGANEQFF

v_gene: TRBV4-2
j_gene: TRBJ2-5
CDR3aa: CASSQVGTGGRETQYF

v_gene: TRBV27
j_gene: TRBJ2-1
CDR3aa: CASSILAGYNEQFF

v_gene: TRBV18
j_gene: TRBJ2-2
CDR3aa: CASSVTSGETGELFF

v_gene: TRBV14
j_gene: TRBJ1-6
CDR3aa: CASSQEARRRSPLHF

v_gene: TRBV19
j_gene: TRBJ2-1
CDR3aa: CASSPTGRGQFF

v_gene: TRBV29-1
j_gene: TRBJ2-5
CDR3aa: CSVEVATGGLFGGTQYF

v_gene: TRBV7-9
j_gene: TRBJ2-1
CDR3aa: CASTITGVYNEQFF

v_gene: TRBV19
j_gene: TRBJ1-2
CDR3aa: CASSIGQVPNYGYTF

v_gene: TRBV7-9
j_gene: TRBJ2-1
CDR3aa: CASIQGKGNNEQFF

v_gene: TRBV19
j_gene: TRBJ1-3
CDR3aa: CASSGQQGSGNTIYF

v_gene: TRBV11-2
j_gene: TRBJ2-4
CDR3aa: CASSLGGQGLTKNIQYF

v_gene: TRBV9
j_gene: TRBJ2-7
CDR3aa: CASSIGQASYEQYF

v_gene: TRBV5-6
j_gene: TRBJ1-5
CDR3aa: CASSFGTDRSNQPQHF

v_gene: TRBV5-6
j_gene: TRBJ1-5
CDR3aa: CASSLLGDSQNQPQHF

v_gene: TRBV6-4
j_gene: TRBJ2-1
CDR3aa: CASSDSVGAEGNNEQFF